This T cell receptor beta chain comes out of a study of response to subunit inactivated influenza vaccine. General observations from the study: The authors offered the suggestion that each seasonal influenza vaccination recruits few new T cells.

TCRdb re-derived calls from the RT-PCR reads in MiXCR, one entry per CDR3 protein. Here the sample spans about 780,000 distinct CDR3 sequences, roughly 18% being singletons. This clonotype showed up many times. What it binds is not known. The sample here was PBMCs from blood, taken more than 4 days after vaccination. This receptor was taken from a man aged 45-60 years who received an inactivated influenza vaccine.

The CDR3 region is CASSQGLAGPRETQYF. The CDR3 coding sequence is TGTGCCAGCAGCCAAGGACTAGCGGGGCCCCGGGAGACCCAGTACTTC. This chain joins TRBV4-2 and TRBJ2-5; 11 nucleotides match TRBD2. The V gene end was trimmed by 1 base and the J gene end by 5 bases; junction bases not matched to a gene: 6. The germline CDR1 and CDR2 sequences are LGHNA and YNFKEQ. This CDR3 spans 16 amino acids.